What follows is one T cell receptor (beta chain) and its context. The clone's antigen remains unknown. No much larger clone exists at a distance of one base, and base qualities are not known. This specimen belongs to a study of CD8+CD57+ T cells in acquired aplastic anemia (dated by TCRdb to 2016 to 2019). Regarding the study in general: Extracted DNA from sorted CD4+ and CD8+ cells averaged around 3.2 ug, ranging from about 0.17 to 30 ug. Healthy donor samples averaged about 10 million reads for CD4+ and 11 million to 14 million for CD8+ cells.

For CDR1 and CDR2, the germline V gene (reference sequence) lists DFQATT and SNEGSKA. From V the trimming removes 4 bases and from J it removes 7 bases, while the gene matches leave 7 bases of the junction unaccounted for. The CDR3 runs 13 amino acids, cysteine and phenylalanine included. Just the 39-base CDR3 DNA is kept, in frame starting at base 1. TCR repertoires of sorted CD4+ and CD8+ blood T cells from severe aplastic anemia patients and healthy subjects were deep-sequenced in the study. Ficoll-Paque density gradient centrifugation was used to isolate peripheral blood mononuclear cells. Before DNA was extracted, CD4+ and CD8+ T cells were sorted using either FACS or magnetic beads. Study-wide conclusions, independent of this receptor: Between patients and healthy controls, no significant difference in CD8+ Simpson's diversity was found (P=0.060). Around 27 CD8+ CDR3 sequences were shared between patients and controls but appeared highly expressed in patients and within their immunodominant clones.

Genomic DNA was used as template for profiling of TCR beta VDJ combinations and CDR3 sequences. An Illumina HiSeq 2000 was the platform used for TCR repertoire sequencing. On the authors' methods: Repertoire assessment relied on Simpson's diversity index, CDR3 size and DJ length profiles, and TRBV/TRBJ rearrangement plots. The immunodominant clone was defined as the most abundant DNA sequence in deep sequencing data. CDR3 amino acid sequences were checked for sharing between subjects and were compared against published repertoires and the VDJdb database. TCRdb itself trimmed the public reads at Q25 with fastp, ran MiXCR and retained productive beta chains. Each entry merges the rows of one CDR3 protein and shows their most common DNA and genes. TCRdb, not the original authors, processed these V and J calls. Across this sample there are about 210,000 distinct CDR3 sequences, with under 65% seen only once. Approximately 30% of the sample is taken by the ten largest.

Sequencing was performed on sorted CD4+, CD8+, or CD8+CD57+ T cells (not recorded which) from PBMCs. The chain uses TRBV20-1 and TRBJ1-2, with TRBD1 identical over 9 junction bases. This receptor was identified in a human donor in good health. The nucleotides are TGCAGTGCTAAGCGGGACAGGGCTTTTGGCTACACCTTC. Its translation reads: CSAKRDRAFGYTF.